This passage covers 29 T cell receptor beta chains from one sample sequenced in a study of blood T cells in healthy people across ages. A second PCR of 7 to 11 cycles used a sample-barcoded 5' primer and a J-beta primer mix. TCRdb reprocessed the 5' RACE reads via MiXCR and lists one record per CDR3 protein. The sample has 1.8 million or so distinct CDR3 sequences; about two fifths are singletons. Source material: blood. The receptors originated from a human donor in good health.

There are a few counts of this clonotype. V is TRBV15 and J is TRBJ1-1; D ambiguous. Germline CDR1 LNHNV, CDR2 YYDKDF (reference sequence). CDR3 size: 13 residues. V shed 8 bases and J shed 0 bases, with 10 bases lying between them. The CDR3 reads CATGPQVNTEAFF. The CDR3, as DNA: TGTGCCACCGGGCCTCAAGTGAACACTGAAGCTTTCTTT.

The sample holds a few counts of this clonotype. V gene TRBV28 combines with J gene TRBJ1-4, with a possible D match to TRBD1 (5 bases). This CDR3 is built from 14 residues. Trimming took off 10 bases at V and 7 bases at J, with 19 bases between the two ends. CDR1 MDHEN and CDR2 SYDVKM come from the germline V gene. For the CDR3, the DNA is TGTGCCACCACTCGAGGGGCAGACCTTGAAAAACTGTTTTTT. As protein: CATTRGADLEKLFF.

The V and J genes are TRBV14 and TRBJ2-1; 8 bases are a match to TRBD1. Trimming removed 4 bases from V and 2 bases from J; junction bases left unmatched: 10. From germline, CDR1 is SGHDN and CDR2 FVKESK. The CDR3 has 17 residues. CDR3: CASSRQQTTGAYNEQFF. CDR3 nucleotides: TGTGCCAGCAGCCGCCAACAAACGACAGGGGCCTACAATGAGCAGTTCTTC.

This clonotype occurred a few times. This rearrangement joins TRBV20-1 to TRBJ2-6; D is possibly TRBD1 or TRBD2 (6 bases each). Per the germline V gene, CDR1 is DFQATT and CDR2 is SNEGSKA (reference sequence). With 1 base removed from V and 0 bases from J, the gap between germline ends came to 19 bases. The CDR3 loop spans 19 amino acids. CDR3 sequence reads: CSARVPGGFRSSGANVLTF. The CDR3 DNA sequence: TGCAGTGCTAGAGTTCCCGGGGGCTTCAGGAGCTCTGGGGCCAACGTCCTGACTTTC.

There are a few counts of this clonotype. The rearrangement uses TRBV12-3 or TRBV12-4 and TRBJ1-1; TRBD1 might be the D (6 bases). V lost 4 bases to trimming and J lost 9 bases, with 9 bases between them. The CDR3 spans 11 residues. The CDR3 is CASSSDRKAFF. As DNA, the CDR3 is TGTGCCAGCAGTTCGGACAGAAAAGCTTTCTTT.

The chain carries TRBV5-1 and TRBJ1-2; D gene uncertain. This CDR3 region has 14 residues. The V gene's germline CDR1 is SGHRS and CDR2 YFSETQ. Deletions cut 0 bases from V and 7 bases from J, with 13 bases between. DNA of the CDR3: TGCGCCAGCAGCTTGGCCGAGGGTATTAGTGGCTACACCTTC. Translation: CASSLAEGISGYTF.

This clonotype was recorded once. A junction boundary mismatches the germline segment, possibly from a read error. The chain is built from TRBV4-1 and TRBJ1-1; TRBD1 is a possible D gene (5 bases). This CDR3 spans 15 amino acids. CDR1 is MGHRA, CDR2 YSYEKL, per germline. The CDR3, as DNA: TGCGCCGGCAGCCTTAACACCATCAGGGACACTGAAGCTTTCTTT. Translating gives CAGSLNTIRDTEAFF.

This CDR3 is CASSSRSSQPQHF. CDR3 bases: TGTGCCAGCAGTTCACGTTCTTCTCAGCCCCAGCATTTT. The chain employs TRBV12-3 or TRBV12-4 and TRBJ1-5; D gene uncertain. The V gene lost 4 bases and the J gene lost 6 bases, with 10 bases spanning the gap. This CDR3 region has 13 residues.

The V call is TRBV7-2, the J call TRBJ2-1; D not certain. Per germline, CDR1 SGHTA and CDR2 FQGNSA. CDR3 length: 13 residues. V gave up 3 bases and J gave up 8 bases, with 11 bases separating them. The CDR3 region is CASSFRGSDEQFF. For the CDR3, the DNA is TGTGCCAGCAGCTTTAGAGGTTCAGATGAGCAGTTCTTC.

The J gene is TRBJ2-5, the V gene TRBV7-2; no definite D call. The CDR3 has 15 amino acids. With 2 bases removed from V and 1 base from J, the gap between germline ends came to 11 bases. Germline V gene data show CDR1 as SGHTA and CDR2 as FQGNSA. DNA for the CDR3: TGTGCCAGCAGCTTAAGGAGAGGTTTCCAAGAGACCCAGTACTTC. Translated: CASSLRRGFQETQYF.

This clonotype showed up just a few times. The J gene is TRBJ2-3, the V gene TRBV10-3; 11 bases are shared with TRBD2. Germline V gives CDR1 ENHRY, CDR2 SYGVKD. Trimming removed 5 bases from V and 4 bases from J; junction bases left unmatched: 5. This CDR3 spans 15 amino acids. CDR3 in amino acids: CAISLLAGGADTQYF. The CDR3 region has the DNA TGTGCCATCAGTCTTCTAGCGGGGGGAGCAGATACGCAGTATTTT.

V is TRBV12-3 or TRBV12-4 and J is TRBJ2-5; D perhaps matches TRBD1 (6 bases). The J call may be in error: the DNA end matches TRBJ2-7 better. This CDR3 has 14 amino acids. CDR3 DNA sequence: TGTGCCAGCAGCTTGACCTCAGACAGGTACGAGCAGTACTTC. Protein: CASSLTSDRYEQYF.

The table lists this clonotype with a few counts. V gene TRBV29-1 combines with J gene TRBJ2-7; D remains ambiguous. CDR1 SQVTM and CDR2 ANQGSEA come from the germline V gene. Deletions cut 7 bases from V and 9 bases from J, with 13 bases between. The CDR3 length is 10 residues. CDR3 in amino acids: CSAGDLRQYF. CDR3 nucleotides: TGCAGCGCCGGAGATCTGAGGCAGTACTTC.

The chain recombines TRBV4-2 with TRBJ2-1, with D possibly being TRBD2 (5 bases). This CDR3 has 13 amino acids. Germline assignment: CDR1 LGHNA and CDR2 YNFKEQ. Trimming removed 1 base from V and 15 bases from J, with 16 bases in between. In DNA form, the CDR3 reads TGTGCCAGCAGCCAAGTAGAGGGATTAATGGGGTTCTTC. Protein: CASSQVEGLMGFF.

V is TRBV20-1 and J is TRBJ2-7; 8 nucleotides align to TRBD1. The V gene end was trimmed by 3 bases and the J gene end by 0 bases; junction bases not matched to a gene: 7. Germline lookup yields CDR1 DFQATT and CDR2 SNEGSKA (reference sequence). The CDR3 totals 15 residues. This chain's CDR3 is CSARDRDVASYEQYF. As DNA, the CDR3 is TGCAGTGCTAGGGACAGGGACGTAGCCTCCTACGAGCAGTACTTC.

This clonotype was recorded at least ten times. The chain has TRBV6-5 and TRBJ2-7; D call uncertain. CDR3 length: 12 residues. The V end was cut by 0 bases, the J end by 6 bases, with 6 bases between. Per germline, CDR1 MNHEY and CDR2 SVGAGI. CDR3 sequence reads: CASSYSSSEQYF. The CDR3 DNA follows: TGTGCCAGCAGTTACTCGAGTTCCGAGCAGTACTTC.

V and J are TRBV29-1 and TRBJ2-4; tentative D call: TRBD2 (6 bases). There are 12 residues in the CDR3. The germline V and J ends were trimmed by 3 bases and 5 bases, with 8 bases remaining between them. CDR1 is SQVTM, CDR2 ANQGSEA, per germline. The CDR3 DNA reads TGCAGCGTTGAGCGGGGAGAAAACATTCAGTACTTC. Translation: CSVERGENIQYF.

This clonotype appeared a few times. The rearrangement uses TRBV6-6 and TRBJ2-1, with TRBD2 as a possible D gene (5 bases). The germline V gene encodes CDR1 MNHNY and CDR2 SVGAGI (reference sequence). Trimming cost V 0 bases and J 12 bases, with 12 bases left between them. The CDR3 runs 13 residues. The CDR3 protein is CASSYSPEDRQFF. The CDR3 DNA reads TGTGCCAGCAGTTACTCGCCGGAGGATAGGCAGTTCTTC.

The chain carries TRBV11-2 and TRBJ2-1; weak D call: TRBD2 (6 bases). Germline V lookup: CDR1 SGHAT, CDR2 FQNNGV. V lost 1 base and J lost 7, with 11 bases in between. The CDR3 covers 14 residues. The CDR3 loop reads CASSLGLSGNEQFF. The CDR3 coding sequence is TGTGCCAGCAGCTTAGGATTGAGCGGGAATGAGCAGTTCTTC.

V is TRBV7-3 and J is TRBJ2-1, with unresolved D. V lost 0 bases, J lost 9 bases, and 9 bases lay in between. CDR3 length: 13 amino acids. Germline V gene data show CDR1 as SGHTA and CDR2 as FQGTGA. Here the CDR3 DNA reads TGTGCCAGCAGCTTAACGCCCCCGGGTGAGCAGTTCTTC. Its protein product is CASSLTPPGEQFF. The full variable domain, completed using reference TRBV7-3 and TRBJ2-1, is GAGVSQTPSNKVTEKGKYVELRCDPISGHTALYWYRQSLGQGPEFLIYFQGTGAADDSGLPNDRFFAVRPEGSVSTLKIQRTERGDSAVYLCASSLTPPGEQFFGPGTRLTVL.

The J gene is TRBJ2-3, the V gene TRBV6-5, with unresolved D. CDR1 is MNHEY, CDR2 SVGAGI, per germline. With 6 bases removed from V and 5 bases from J, the gap between germline ends came to 9 bases. The CDR3 extends over 12 amino acids. CDR3 sequence (DNA): TGTGCCAGCAGCGCTGGAGTAGATACGCAGTATTTT. Translating gives CASSAGVDTQYF.

For the CDR3, the DNA is TGTGCCAGCAGCTTAGATCGAGACAGCTCGCAGCATTTT. Translating gives CASSLDRDSSQHF. The V gene is TRBV11-2, the J gene TRBJ1-5, with a tentative D call TRBD1 (5 bases). The CDR3 totals 13 residues. Per the germline V gene, CDR1 is SGHAT and CDR2 is FQNNGV. Trimming removed 0 bases from V and 13 bases from J, with 13 bases in between.

This clonotype was seen at least ten times. The junction departs from germline at one end; a sequencing error may be responsible. The genes are TRBV10-3 and TRBJ2-1; TRBD1 matches at 9 bases. Germline CDR1 and CDR2: ENHRY and SYGVKD. This CDR3 is built from 12 residues. The chain's CDR3 is CALRTGANEQFF. The DNA of the CDR3 is TGTGCCCTCAGGACAGGGGCCAATGAGCAGTTCTTC.

The rearrangement uses TRBV7-2 and TRBJ2-5; 8 bases match TRBD1. Germline CDR1 SGHTA, CDR2 FQGNSA. CDR3 length: 12 amino acids. Trimming at V came to 1 base and at J to 10 bases, leaving 2 bases not matched to a gene. CDR3 in amino acids: CASSLGTGFQYF. The CDR3, as DNA: TGTGCCAGCAGCTTAGGGACAGGGTTCCAGTACTTC.

The chain carries TRBV27 and TRBJ2-1; 12 positions match TRBD2. Germline V gene lookup returns CDR1 MNHEY and CDR2 SMNVEV (reference sequence). The V gene end was trimmed by 0 bases and the J gene end by 8 bases; junction bases not matched to a gene: 8. The CDR3 consists of 17 residues. The CDR3 DNA sequence: TGTGCCAGCAGTTTATCCGGGACTAGCGGGCTTTGGGATGAGCAGTTCTTC. Protein product: CASSLSGTSGLWDEQFF.

The table lists this clonotype with a few counts. The chain couples TRBV28 to TRBJ1-2; D gene uncertain. Trimming removed 3 bases at V and 7 bases at J, with 15 bases between. This CDR3 comprises 14 residues. Germline-derived CDR1 and CDR2 are MDHEN and SYDVKM. The DNA for the CDR3 is TGTGCCAGCAGTTTCCTACAGACCCTCTTTGGCTACACCTTC. Protein sequence: CASSFLQTLFGYTF.

This chain joins TRBV25-1 and TRBJ2-7, with 7 bases matching TRBD1. The CDR3 covers 14 residues. Trimming cost V 6 bases and J 3 bases; bases outside gene matches: 8. Germline V gene data show CDR1 as MGHDK and CDR2 as SYGVNS. CDR3 amino acids: CASRESTGLYEQYF. The CDR3 DNA follows: TGTGCCAGCAGGGAGTCGACAGGGCTCTACGAGCAGTACTTC.

V gene TRBV7-2 combines with J gene TRBJ2-4; TRBD1 matches at 9 bases. The J segment lost 13 bases and the V segment lost 5 bases, leaving 12 bases of the junction unmatched. Germline CDR1 reads SGHTA; CDR2 reads FQGNSA. The CDR3 has 14 residues. The CDR3 nucleotides read TGTGCCAGCAGCCCAAACAGGGGGCGGCGAGAGCAGTACTTC. Encoded protein: CASSPNRGRREQYF. Full variable domain (outside the CDR3, taken from reference TRBV7-2 and TRBJ2-4): GAGVSQSPSNKVTEKGKDVELRCDPISGHTALYWYRQSLGQGLEFLIYFQGNSAPDKSGLPSDRFSAERTGGSVSTLTIQRTQQEDSAVYLCASSPNRGRREQYFGAGTRLSVL.

J is TRBJ2-1 and V is TRBV2; D possibly matches TRBD1 or TRBD2 (6 bases each). This CDR3 has 16 residues. Germline CDR1 and CDR2: SNHLY and FYNNEI. Trimming shortened V by 0 bases and J by 2 bases, and 11 bases separated the two germline ends. CDR3 sequence reads: CASSEADGGPYNEQFF. DNA for the CDR3: TGTGCCAGCAGTGAAGCGGACGGGGGCCCCTACAATGAGCAGTTCTTC.